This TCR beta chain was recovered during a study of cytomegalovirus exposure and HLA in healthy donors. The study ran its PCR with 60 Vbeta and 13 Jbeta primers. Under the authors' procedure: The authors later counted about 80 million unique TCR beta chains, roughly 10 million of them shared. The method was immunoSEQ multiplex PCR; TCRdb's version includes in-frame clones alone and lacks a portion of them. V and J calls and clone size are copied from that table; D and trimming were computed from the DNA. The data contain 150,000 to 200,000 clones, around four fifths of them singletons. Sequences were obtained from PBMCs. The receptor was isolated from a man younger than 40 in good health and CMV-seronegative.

CDR3 bases: TGTGCCGCGGGGGACGACCGTTCAAACAATGAGCAGTTCTTC. It specifies CAAGDDRSNNEQFF. The rearrangement joins TRBV27 to TRBJ2-1; 7 bases match TRBD2. The CDR3 has 14 amino acids. J lost 5 bases, V lost 11 bases, and 12 bases had no gene match. Germline V gene lookup returns CDR1 MNHEY and CDR2 SMNVEV (reference sequence).